Following are 18 T cell receptor beta chains from one sample sequenced in a study of regulatory T cells in long-lasting Graves disease. Time point denoted: newly diagnosed GD, antithyroid drugs for less than 3 months. Extracted PBMC RNA gave rise to the TCR library. Arm-PCR of CDR3 regions and iRepertoire HTBI primers were used to build TCR beta libraries. One entry per CDR3 protein, called by TCRdb with MiXCR from the multiplex PCR reads. Here the sample spans under 450,000 distinct CDR3 sequences, over 9.5% being singletons. The same sample was also used in a study of T cells in Graves' hyperthyroidism and ophthalmopathy.

This specimen consisted of peripheral blood mononuclear cells (PBMCs), obtained at new diagnosis, from a patient treated with antithyroid drugs. Every receptor here comes from a woman between 18 and 29 years old with Graves disease.

Ten or more counts support this clonotype. The chain is built from TRBV27 and TRBJ2-7; 8 bases match TRBD2. The CDR3 has 16 amino acids. Germline CDR1 is MNHEY and CDR2 is SMNVEV (reference sequence). Germline trimming cut 6 bases from V and 1 base from J; bases unmatched to any gene: 11. The CDR3 region has the DNA TGTGCCAGCAGCGCCCCCGGACTAGCCGCTTCCTACGAGCAGTACTTC. Its protein is CASSAPGLAASYEQYF.

The table lists this clonotype with many counts. The chain couples TRBV7-2 to TRBJ2-5, with D possibly being TRBD2 (6 bases). Trimming stripped 0 bases from V and 6 bases from J, with 11 bases between. Looked up from germline, CDR1 is SGHTA and CDR2 is FQGNSA. This CDR3 region has 14 residues. CDR3 nucleotides: TGTGCCAGCAGCTTAGCTCGGGAGTCGAAGACCCAGTACTTC. It is translated as CASSLARESKTQYF.

This clonotype was found a few times. The rearrangement links TRBV2 to TRBJ1-3; D might be TRBD1 (5 bases). This CDR3 comprises 15 residues. Trimming left V 5 bases short and J 1 base short, with 12 bases between. Germline lookup yields CDR1 SNHLY and CDR2 FYNNEI. This CDR3 reads CASSQTGGSGNTIYF. The CDR3 coding sequence is TGTGCCAGCAGTCAAACCGGGGGTTCTGGAAACACCATATATTTT.

The chain links TRBV12-5 to TRBJ2-1, with 10 positions matching TRBD2. V was clipped by 5 bases and J by 6 bases; unmatched bases: 4. The CDR3 has 14 residues. CDR1 and CDR2 from the germline V gene are LGHNT and FRNRAP. The CDR3 reads CASGNSGRRNEQFF. CDR3 DNA: TGTGCTAGTGGTAATAGCGGGAGGCGCAATGAGCAGTTCTTC.

This clonotype has only a few counts. The chain joins TRBV7-2 to TRBJ1-1, with TRBD1 as a possible D gene (5 bases). The germline V gene has CDR1 SGHTA and CDR2 FQGNSA. CDR3 length equals 15 residues. Deletions cut 2 bases from V and 5 bases from J, with 15 bases between. The DNA of the CDR3 is TGTGCCAGCAGCTTACAAGGGGAGAGGGGTACTGAAGCTTTCTTT. Translating gives CASSLQGERGTEAFF.

The chain carries TRBV20-1 and TRBJ2-7, with TRBD2 matching over 8 bases. CDR3 length equals 13 residues. J was trimmed by 3 bases and V by 6 bases; bases with no gene match: 7. The germline V gene encodes CDR1 DFQATT and CDR2 SNEGSKA (reference sequence). CDR3 in amino acids: CSAKLAADYEQYF. In nucleotides, the CDR3 is TGCAGTGCCAAACTAGCGGCAGACTACGAGCAGTACTTC.

This clonotype was seen repeatedly, ten times or more. The CDR3 DNA follows: TGTGCTAGTGGTATGACAGGGGGCAGGACTGAAGCTTTCTTT. Encoded protein: CASGMTGGRTEAFF. This sequence joins TRBV12-5 and TRBJ1-1; 10 bases map to TRBD1. Trimming removed 5 bases from V and 5 bases from J; junction bases left unmatched: 5. Germline lookup yields CDR1 LGHNT and CDR2 FRNRAP. The CDR3 sequence is 14 residues long. Complete variable domain (other parts from reference TRBV12-5 and TRBJ1-1): DARVTQTPRHKVTEMGQEVTMRCQPILGHNTVFWYRQTMMQGLELLAYFRNRAPLDDSGMPKDRFSAEMPDATLATLKIQPSEPRDSAVYFCASGMTGGRTEAFFGQGTRLTVV.

This clonotype has a count of ten or more. CDR3 in amino acids: CASSLYGTSGSVLTGELFF. The CDR3, as DNA: TGTGCCAGCAGTTTATACGGGACTAGCGGGAGTGTGCTCACCGGGGAGCTGTTTTTT. The rearrangement links TRBV28 to TRBJ2-2; 14 bases map to TRBD2. Germline values: CDR1 MDHEN, CDR2 SYDVKM. There are 19 residues in the CDR3. V lost 1 base and J lost 4; bases outside the gene matches: 8.

This clonotype was recorded at least ten times. The chain links TRBV7-3 to TRBJ2-1; D not resolved. Deletions cut 5 bases from V and 2 bases from J, with 13 bases between. This CDR3 comprises 15 residues. Germline loops: CDR1 SGHTA, CDR2 FQGTGA. The CDR3 region is CASSLMGGPYNEQFF. The CDR3 DNA reads TGTGCCAGCAGCCTCATGGGCGGACCCTACAATGAGCAGTTCTTC.

As concerns this clonotype: A much larger clone lies one base from this, so it may be a read error. The chain joins TRBV6-1 to TRBJ2-1; 10 nucleotides align to TRBD2. This CDR3 contains 16 residues. CDR1 MNHNS and CDR2 SASEGT come from the germline V gene. V trimming: 6 bases; J trimming: 5 bases; junction bases outside the gene matches: 10. The CDR3 loop reads CASSPIAGGDHNEQFF. The CDR3 coding sequence is TGTGCCAGCAGCCCGATAGCGGGAGGAGACCACAATGAGCAGTTCTTC.

This clonotype has a count of ten or more. The chain combines TRBV27 with TRBJ2-7; 8 bases match TRBD2. CDR3 length: 15 amino acids. Germline loops: CDR1 MNHEY, CDR2 SMNVEV (reference sequence). Trimming cost V 6 bases and J 6 bases; bases outside gene matches: 13. CDR3 protein: CASRVMGTSSIEQYF. CDR3 nucleotide sequence: TGTGCCAGCAGGGTTATGGGGACTAGTTCAATCGAGCAGTACTTC.

This clonotype was seen a single time. This chain connects TRBV19 to TRBJ2-2; D may match TRBD1 or TRBD2 (5 bases each). With 7 bases removed from V and 0 bases from J, the gap between germline ends came to 18 bases. The CDR3 consists of 17 residues. The germline CDR1 and CDR2 sequences are LNHDA and SQIVND (reference sequence). As DNA, the CDR3 is TGTGCCAGTACCACTCTGGGGACGTCGACGAACACCGGGGAGCTGTTTTTT. Residues: CASTTLGTSTNTGELFF. Complete variable domain (other parts from reference TRBV19 and TRBJ2-2): DGGITQSPKYLFRKEGQNVTLSCEQNLNHDAMYWYRQDPGQGLRLIYYSQIVNDFQKGDIAEGYSVSREKKESFPLTVTSAQKNPTAFYLCASTTLGTSTNTGELFFGEGSRLTVL.

This clonotype came up a few times. The CDR3 protein is CASSQRIPGHNKYTF. The CDR3 region has the DNA TGCGCCAGCAGCCAGAGAATACCGGGACACAATAAATACACCTTC. The V gene is TRBV4-1, the J gene TRBJ1-2; D might be TRBD1 (6 bases). Trimming took 3 bases from V and 11 from J, leaving 22 bases between them. The CDR3 length is 15 residues. Germline CDR1 reads MGHRA; CDR2 reads YSYEKL.

This clonotype was found a few times. The chain couples TRBV5-5 to TRBJ1-1; TRBD1 is a possible D gene (6 bases). Trimming took 4 bases from V and 5 from J, leaving 12 bases between them. Germline-derived CDR1 and CDR2 are SGHKS and YYEKEE (reference sequence). The CDR3 loop spans 13 amino acids. The chain's CDR3 is CASSTIGQTEAFF. The CDR3 bases are TGTGCCAGCAGCACCATCGGACAGACTGAAGCTTTCTTT.

This clonotype was seen only a few times. The chain joins TRBV4-1 to TRBJ2-1, with a tentative D call TRBD2 (5 bases). CDR3 length: 16 amino acids. V dropped 3 bases and J dropped 7 bases, with 19 bases sitting between them. CDR1 is MGHRA, CDR2 YSYEKL, per germline. DNA of the CDR3: TGCGCCAGCAGCCACCTCCTCCGGGAAAGGCGGAATGAGCAGTTCTTC. Translation: CASSHLLRERRNEQFF.

This clonotype was seen ten or more times. The chain carries TRBV20-1 and TRBJ1-2; TRBD1 matches at 7 bases. This CDR3 is 18 amino acids long. The V gene's germline CDR1 is DFQATT and CDR2 SNEGSKA (reference sequence). V shed 0 bases, J shed 3 bases, and the junction held 16 bases outside the gene matches. In nucleotides, the CDR3 is TGCAGTGCTAGAGATTTTCTAGGGGGCGCGAGCGACGACTATGGCTACACCTTC. Encoded protein: CSARDFLGGASDDYGYTF.

The chain links TRBV6-2 or TRBV6-3 to TRBJ1-5, with D tentatively TRBD1 (5 bases). CDR3 length equals 15 residues. Per the germline V gene, CDR1 is MNHEY and CDR2 is SVGEGT. Trimming removed 1 base from V and 1 base from J, with 8 bases in between. CDR3 protein: CASSYFGGSNQPQHF. CDR3 sequence (DNA): TGTGCCAGCAGTTACTTTGGGGGGAGCAATCAGCCCCAGCATTTT.

This chain connects TRBV12-5 to TRBJ2-3; 13 bases agree with TRBD2. The CDR3 is 17 residues long. In germline, CDR1 is LGHNT, CDR2 FRNRAP. J was trimmed by 3 bases and V by 5 bases; bases with no gene match: 8. The CDR3 reads CASGLGLAGVGTDTQYF. CDR3 DNA sequence: TGTGCTAGTGGTCTAGGACTAGCGGGGGTCGGGACAGATACGCAGTATTTT.